This T cell receptor beta chain was sequenced for a study of cytomegalovirus exposure and HLA in healthy donors. V was clipped by 5 bases and J by 8 bases, with 15 bases between them. Germline V gene data show CDR1 as SNHLY and CDR2 as FYNNEI. This CDR3 is 14 amino acids long. PCR was performed using 60 Vbeta and 13 Jbeta primers. Sequencing was performed with immunoSEQ multiplex PCR; in TCRdb, only in-frame clones are kept and a portion is missing. The sample records some 190,000 clones, nearly 80% being singletons. This clone came up a few times. This clonotype originated in a female donor in good health and CMV-seronegative. Sequencing was done on a sample of PBMCs. The chain employs TRBV2 and TRBJ1-4; D may be TRBD1 (5 bases). CDR3 sequence reads: CASSSQGFGEKLFF. CDR3 sequence (DNA): TGTGCCAGCAGTTCCCAGGGTTTCGGAGAAAAACTGTTTTTT.